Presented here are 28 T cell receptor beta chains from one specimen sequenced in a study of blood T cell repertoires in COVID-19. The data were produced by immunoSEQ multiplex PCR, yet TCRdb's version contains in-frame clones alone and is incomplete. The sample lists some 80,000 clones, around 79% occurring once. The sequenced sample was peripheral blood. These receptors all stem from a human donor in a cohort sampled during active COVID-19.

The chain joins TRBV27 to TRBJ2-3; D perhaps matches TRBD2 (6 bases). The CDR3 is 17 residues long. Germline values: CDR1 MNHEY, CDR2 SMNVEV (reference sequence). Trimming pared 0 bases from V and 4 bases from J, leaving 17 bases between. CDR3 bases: TGTGCCAGCAGTTTATCGCGGCTGCTAGGAGGGGCAGATACGCAGTATTTT. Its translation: CASSLSRLLGGADTQYF.

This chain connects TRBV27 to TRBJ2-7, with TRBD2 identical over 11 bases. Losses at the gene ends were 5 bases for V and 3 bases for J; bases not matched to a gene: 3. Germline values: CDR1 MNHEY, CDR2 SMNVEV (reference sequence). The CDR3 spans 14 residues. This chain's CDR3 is CASSLAGGGYEQYF. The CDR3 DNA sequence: TGTGCCAGCAGTCTAGCGGGGGGAGGCTACGAGCAGTACTTC.

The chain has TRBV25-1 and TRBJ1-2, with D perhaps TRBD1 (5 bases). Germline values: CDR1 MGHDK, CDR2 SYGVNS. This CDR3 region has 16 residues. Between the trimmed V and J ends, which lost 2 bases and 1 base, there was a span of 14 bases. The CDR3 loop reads CASSEQRQHVNYGYTF. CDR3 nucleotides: TGTGCCAGCAGTGAACAACGACAGCACGTTAACTATGGCTACACCTTC.

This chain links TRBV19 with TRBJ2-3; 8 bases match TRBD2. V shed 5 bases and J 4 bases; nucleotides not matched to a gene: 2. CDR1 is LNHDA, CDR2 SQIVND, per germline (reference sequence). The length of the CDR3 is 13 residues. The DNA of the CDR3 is TGTGCCAGTAGTCCGGGGGGGGCAGATACGCAGTATTTT. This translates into CASSPGGADTQYF.

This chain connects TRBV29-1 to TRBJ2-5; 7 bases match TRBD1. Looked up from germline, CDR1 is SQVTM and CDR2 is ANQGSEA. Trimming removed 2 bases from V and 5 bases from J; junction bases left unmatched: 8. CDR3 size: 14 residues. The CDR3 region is CSVERRQGGETQYF. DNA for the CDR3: TGCAGCGTTGAACGTCGACAGGGTGGCGAGACCCAGTACTTC. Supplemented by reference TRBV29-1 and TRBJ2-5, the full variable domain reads SAVISQKPSRDICQRGTSLTIQCQVDSQVTMMFWYRQQPGQSLTLIATANQGSEATYESGFVIDKFPISRPNLTFSTLTVSNMSPEDSSIYLCSVERRQGGETQYFGPGTRLLVL.

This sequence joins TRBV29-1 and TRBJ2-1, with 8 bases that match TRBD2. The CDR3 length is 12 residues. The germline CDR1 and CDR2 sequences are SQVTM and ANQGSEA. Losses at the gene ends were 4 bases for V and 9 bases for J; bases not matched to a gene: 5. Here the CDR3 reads CSVVAGWGEQFF. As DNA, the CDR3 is TGCAGCGTTGTAGCGGGATGGGGTGAGCAGTTCTTC.

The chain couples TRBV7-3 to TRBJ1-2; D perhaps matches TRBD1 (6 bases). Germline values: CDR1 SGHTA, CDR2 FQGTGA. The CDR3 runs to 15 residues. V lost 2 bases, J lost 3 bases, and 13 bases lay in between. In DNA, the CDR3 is TGTGCCAGCAGCTTACTCGACAGGTTGGACTATGGCTACACCTTC. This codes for CASSLLDRLDYGYTF.

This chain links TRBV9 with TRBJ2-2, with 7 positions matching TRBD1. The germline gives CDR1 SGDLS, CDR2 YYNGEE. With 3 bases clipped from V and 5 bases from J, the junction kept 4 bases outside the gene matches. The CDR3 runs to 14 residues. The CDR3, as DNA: TGTGCCAGCAGCGCCGCGACAGGGACCGGGGAGCTGTTTTTT. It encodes CASSAATGTGELFF.

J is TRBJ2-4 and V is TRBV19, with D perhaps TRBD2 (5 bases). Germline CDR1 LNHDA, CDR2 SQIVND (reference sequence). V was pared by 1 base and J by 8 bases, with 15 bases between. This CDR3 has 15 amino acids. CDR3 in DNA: TGTGCCAGTAGTATAGGGACTTCCCAGGCGGACATTCAGTACTTC. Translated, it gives CASSIGTSQADIQYF.

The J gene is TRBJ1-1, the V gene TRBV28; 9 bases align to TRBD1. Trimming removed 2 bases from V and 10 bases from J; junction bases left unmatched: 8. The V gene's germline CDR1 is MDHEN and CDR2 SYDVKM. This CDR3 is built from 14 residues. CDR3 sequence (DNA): TGTGCCAGCAGTTTAGGTGGGACAGGGATGCCAGCTTTCTTT. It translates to CASSLGGTGMPAFF.

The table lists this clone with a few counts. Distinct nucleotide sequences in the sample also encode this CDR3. For the CDR3, the DNA is TGCGCCAGCAGTGAGGGACAGAATGAAAAACTGTTTTTT. Protein: CASSEGQNEKLFF. This rearrangement joins TRBV5-1 to TRBJ1-4; 7 bases are a match to TRBD1. Germline V gives CDR1 SGHRS, CDR2 YFSETQ. With V trimmed by 5 bases and J by 5 bases, 3 bases remained unmatched. The CDR3 has 13 amino acids.

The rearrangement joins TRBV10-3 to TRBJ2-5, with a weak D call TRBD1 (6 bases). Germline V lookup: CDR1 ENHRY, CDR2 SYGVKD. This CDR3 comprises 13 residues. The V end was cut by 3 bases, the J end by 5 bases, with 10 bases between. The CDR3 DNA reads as TGTGCCATCAGTGAACAGGGAAGGGAGACCCAGTACTTC. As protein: CAISEQGRETQYF.

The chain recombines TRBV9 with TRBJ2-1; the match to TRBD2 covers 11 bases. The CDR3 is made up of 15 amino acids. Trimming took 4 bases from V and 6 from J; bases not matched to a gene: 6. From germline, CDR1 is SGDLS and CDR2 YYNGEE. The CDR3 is CASSSGLADLNEQFF. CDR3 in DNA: TGTGCCAGCAGCTCGGGACTAGCGGATCTCAATGAGCAGTTCTTC. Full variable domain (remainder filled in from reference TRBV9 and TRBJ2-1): DSGVTQTPKHLITATGQRVTLRCSPRSGDLSVYWYQQSLDQGLQFLIQYYNGEERAKGNILERFSAQQFPDLHSELNLSSLELGDSALYFCASSSGLADLNEQFFGPGTRLTVL.

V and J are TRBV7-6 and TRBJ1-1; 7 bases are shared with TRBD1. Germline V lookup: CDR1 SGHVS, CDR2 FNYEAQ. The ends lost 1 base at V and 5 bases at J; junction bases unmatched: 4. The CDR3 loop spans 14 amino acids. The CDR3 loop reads CASSLGAGGTEAFF. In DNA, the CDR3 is TGTGCCAGCAGCTTAGGAGCAGGGGGAACTGAAGCTTTCTTT.

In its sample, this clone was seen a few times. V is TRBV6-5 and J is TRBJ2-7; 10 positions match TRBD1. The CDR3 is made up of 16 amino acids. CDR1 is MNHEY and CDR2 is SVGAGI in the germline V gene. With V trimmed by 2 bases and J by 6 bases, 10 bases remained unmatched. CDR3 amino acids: CASSYRAGTGDSEQYF. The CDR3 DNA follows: TGTGCCAGCAGTTACCGCGCTGGGACAGGGGACTCCGAGCAGTACTTC.

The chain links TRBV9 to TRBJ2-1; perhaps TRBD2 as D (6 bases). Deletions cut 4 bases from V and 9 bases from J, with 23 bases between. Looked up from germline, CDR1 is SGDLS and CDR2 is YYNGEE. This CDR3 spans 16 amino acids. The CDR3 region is CASSSMGGGGVGEQFF. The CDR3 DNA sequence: TGTGCCAGCAGCAGTATGGGGGGTGGCGGGGTTGGTGAGCAGTTCTTC.

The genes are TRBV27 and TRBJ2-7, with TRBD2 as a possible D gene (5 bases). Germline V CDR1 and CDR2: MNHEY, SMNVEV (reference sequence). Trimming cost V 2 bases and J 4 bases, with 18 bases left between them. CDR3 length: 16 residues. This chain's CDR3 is CASSLRPLGGYYEQYF. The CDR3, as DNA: TGTGCCAGCAGTTTACGACCCCTTGGAGGTTATTACGAGCAGTACTTC.

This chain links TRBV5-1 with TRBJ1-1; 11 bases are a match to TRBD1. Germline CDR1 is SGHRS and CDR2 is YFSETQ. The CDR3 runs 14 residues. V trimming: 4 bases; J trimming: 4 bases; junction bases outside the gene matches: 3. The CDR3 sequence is CASSMGTGGTEAFF. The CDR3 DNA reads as TGCGCCAGCAGCATGGGGACAGGGGGCACTGAAGCTTTCTTT.

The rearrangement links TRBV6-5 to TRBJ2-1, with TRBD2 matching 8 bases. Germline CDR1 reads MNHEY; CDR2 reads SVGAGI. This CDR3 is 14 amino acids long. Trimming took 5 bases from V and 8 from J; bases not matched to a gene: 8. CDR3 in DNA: TGTGCCAGCAGTACTAGCGGAGGGGGAGATGAGCAGTTCTTC. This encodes CASSTSGGGDEQFF.

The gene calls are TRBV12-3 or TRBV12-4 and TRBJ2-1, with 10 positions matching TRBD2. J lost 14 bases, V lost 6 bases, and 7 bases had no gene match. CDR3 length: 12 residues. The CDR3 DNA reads TGTGCCAGCAGCCTTAGCGGGGGGAGGGAGTTCTTC. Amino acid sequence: CASSLSGGREFF.

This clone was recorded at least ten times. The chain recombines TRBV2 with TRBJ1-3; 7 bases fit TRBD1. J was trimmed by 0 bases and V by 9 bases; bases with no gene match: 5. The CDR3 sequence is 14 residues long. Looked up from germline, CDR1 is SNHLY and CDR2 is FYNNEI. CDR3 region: CARSTGDSGNTIYF. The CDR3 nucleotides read TGTGCCAGATCTACAGGGGACTCTGGAAACACCATATATTTT.

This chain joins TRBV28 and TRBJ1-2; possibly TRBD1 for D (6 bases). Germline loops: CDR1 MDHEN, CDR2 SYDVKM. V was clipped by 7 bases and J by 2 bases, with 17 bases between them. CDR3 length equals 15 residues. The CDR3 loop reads CASTLTGGHNYGYTF. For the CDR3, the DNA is TGTGCCAGCACCCTAACTGGGGGACACAACTATGGCTACACCTTC.

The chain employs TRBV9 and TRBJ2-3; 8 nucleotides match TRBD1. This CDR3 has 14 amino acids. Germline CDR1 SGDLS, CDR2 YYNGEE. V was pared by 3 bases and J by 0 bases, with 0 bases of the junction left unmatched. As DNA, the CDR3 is TGTGCCAGCAGCGGGACAGGGAGCACAGATACGCAGTATTTT. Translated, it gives CASSGTGSTDTQYF. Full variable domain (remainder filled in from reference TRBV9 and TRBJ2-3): DSGVTQTPKHLITATGQRVTLRCSPRSGDLSVYWYQQSLDQGLQFLIQYYNGEERAKGNILERFSAQQFPDLHSELNLSSLELGDSALYFCASSGTGSTDTQYFGPGTRLTVL.

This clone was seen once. CDR3 sequence: CASSQDGGSGEKLFF. CDR3 sequence (DNA): TGTGCCAGCAGCCAAGATGGGGGCTCAGGAGAAAAACTGTTTTTT. The rearrangement joins TRBV4-2 to TRBJ1-4; tentatively, D is TRBD1 (6 bases). CDR1 and CDR2 from the germline V gene are LGHNA and YNFKEQ. The CDR3 has 15 amino acids. Trimming took off 0 bases at V and 8 bases at J, with 13 bases between the two ends.

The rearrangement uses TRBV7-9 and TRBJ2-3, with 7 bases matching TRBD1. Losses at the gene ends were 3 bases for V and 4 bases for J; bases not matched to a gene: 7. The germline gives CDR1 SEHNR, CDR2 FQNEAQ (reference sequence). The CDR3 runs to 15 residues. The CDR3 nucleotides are TGTGCCAGCAGCTTGACCGGGACAGATTCAGATACGCAGTATTTT. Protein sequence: CASSLTGTDSDTQYF.

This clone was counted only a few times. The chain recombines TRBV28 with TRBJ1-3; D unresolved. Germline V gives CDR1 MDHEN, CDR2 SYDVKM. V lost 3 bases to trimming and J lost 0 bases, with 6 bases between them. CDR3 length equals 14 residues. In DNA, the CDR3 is TGTGCCAGCAGTTTCCCAATCTCTGGAAACACCATATATTTT. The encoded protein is CASSFPISGNTIYF.

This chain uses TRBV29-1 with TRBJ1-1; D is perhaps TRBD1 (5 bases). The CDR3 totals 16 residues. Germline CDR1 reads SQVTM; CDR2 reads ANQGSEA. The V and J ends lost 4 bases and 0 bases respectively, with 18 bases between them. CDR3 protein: CSVGGVGEGMNTEAFF. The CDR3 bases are TGCAGCGTTGGTGGTGTCGGGGAGGGGATGAACACTGAAGCTTTCTTT.

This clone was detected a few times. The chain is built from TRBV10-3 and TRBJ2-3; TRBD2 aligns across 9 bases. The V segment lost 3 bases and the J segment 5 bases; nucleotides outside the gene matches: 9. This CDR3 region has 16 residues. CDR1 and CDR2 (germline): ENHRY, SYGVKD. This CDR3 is CAISDGAGGPLDTQYF. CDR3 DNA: TGTGCCATCAGTGATGGGGCGGGAGGGCCGTTAGATACGCAGTATTTT.